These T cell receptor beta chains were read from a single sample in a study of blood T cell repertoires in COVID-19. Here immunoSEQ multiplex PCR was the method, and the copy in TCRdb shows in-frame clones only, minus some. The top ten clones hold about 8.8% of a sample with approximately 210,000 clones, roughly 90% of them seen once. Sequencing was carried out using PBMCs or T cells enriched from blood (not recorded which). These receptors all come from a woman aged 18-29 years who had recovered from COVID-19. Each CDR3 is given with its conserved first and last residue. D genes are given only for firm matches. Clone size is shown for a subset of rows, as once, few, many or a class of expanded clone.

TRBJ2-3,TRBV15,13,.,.,CATSRDGANTQYF,TGTGCCACCAGCAGAGATGGGGCAAATACGCAGTATTTT
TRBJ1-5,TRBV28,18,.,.,CASSLPKGGSFSNQPQHF,TGTGCCAGCAGTTTACCGAAGGGGGGGAGCTTCAGCAATCAGCCCCAGCATTTT
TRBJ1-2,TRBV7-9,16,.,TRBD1,CASGISGTGDIYGYTF,TGTGCCAGCGGGATTTCCGGGACAGGCGATATCTATGGCTACACCTTC
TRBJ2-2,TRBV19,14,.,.,CASSIGGYTGELFF,TGTGCCAGTAGTATAGGCGGGTACACCGGGGAGCTGTTTTTT
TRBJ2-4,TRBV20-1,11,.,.,CSARRENIQYF,TGCAGTGCTAGACGGGAAAACATTCAGTACTTC
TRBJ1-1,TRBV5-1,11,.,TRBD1,CASSPDRGAFF,TGCGCCAGCAGCCCGGACAGGGGGGCCTTCTTT
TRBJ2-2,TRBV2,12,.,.,CASFRLTGELFF,TGTGCCAGCTTCAGGCTCACCGGGGAGCTGTTTTTT
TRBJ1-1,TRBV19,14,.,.,CASRYSPLNTEAFF,TGTGCCAGTAGGTACTCTCCTCTGAACACTGAAGCTTTCTTT
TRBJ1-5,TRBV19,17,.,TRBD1,CASSNHRQGNSNQPQHF,TGTGCCAGTAGTAACCACCGACAGGGGAATAGCAATCAGCCCCAGCATTTT
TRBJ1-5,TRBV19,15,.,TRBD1,CASSNRGIGNQPQHF,TGTGCCAGTAGTAACAGGGGGATCGGCAATCAGCCCCAGCATTTT
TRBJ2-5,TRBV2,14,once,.,CASRPRPTGETQYF,TGTGCCAGCAGACCACGGCCCACGGGAGAGACCCAGTACTTC
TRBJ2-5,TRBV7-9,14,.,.,CASSLSPRSETQYF,TGTGCCAGCAGCTTGTCCCCCAGGTCGGAGACCCAGTACTTC
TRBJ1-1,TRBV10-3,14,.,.,CAISEAIMNTEAFF,TGTGCCATCAGTGAGGCGATAATGAACACTGAAGCTTTCTTT
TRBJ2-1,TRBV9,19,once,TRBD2,CASSPSVTITSADLNEQFF,TGTGCCAGCAGCCCCAGCGTTACTATTACTAGCGCGGACCTCAATGAGCAGTTCTTC
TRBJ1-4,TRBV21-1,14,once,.,CASSKSQEGEKLFF,TGTGCCAGCAGCAAATCACAGGAGGGTGAAAAACTGTTTTTT